The 11 T cell receptor beta chains given below trace back to one sample, sequenced in a study of Ad26.COV2.S vaccination and SARS-CoV-2 variants. TCRdb's table, derived via immunoSEQ multiplex PCR, lists solely in-frame clones and lacks some. The sample shows a few hundred thousand clones, roughly four fifths of them seen only once. The treatment here: around 19 received Ad26.COV2.S at low or high dose, single or two shots; about 5 received placebo; per-sample allocation not given. The samples were gathered on day 63 after the first injection of vaccine or placebo. The source material was peripheral blood, sampled in a trial of Ad26.COV2.S vaccine versus placebo. Source of these receptors: a person aged 18-60 years who received the Ad26.COV2.S COVID-19 vaccine or a placebo.

This chain uses TRBV7-2 with TRBJ2-1; D possibly matches TRBD1 or TRBD2 (5 bases each). The CDR3 has 16 amino acids. CDR1 is SGHTA, CDR2 FQGNSA, per germline. Between the trimmed V and J ends, which lost 2 bases and 4 bases, there was a span of 15 bases. CDR3: CASSLKLGRAYNEQFF. CDR3 DNA: TGTGCCAGCAGCTTAAAATTGGGGCGGGCTTACAATGAGCAGTTCTTC.

This chain uses TRBV13 with TRBJ2-7; D ambiguous. Germline loops: CDR1 PRHDT, CDR2 FYEKMQ (reference sequence). The germline V and J ends were trimmed by 7 bases and 2 bases, with 12 bases remaining between them. The CDR3 spans 13 residues. CDR3 sequence reads: CASIQSLTYEQYF. Here the CDR3 DNA reads TGTGCCAGCATTCAGAGTCTGACCTACGAGCAGTACTTC.

This clone was detected a few times. J is TRBJ1-1 and V is TRBV19; D gene uncertain. V lost 6 bases and J 4 bases, leaving 15 bases between the germline ends. This CDR3 contains 14 residues. Germline CDR1 reads LNHDA; CDR2 reads SQIVND (reference sequence). CDR3 residues: CASRPPEGATEAFF. CDR3 sequence (DNA): TGTGCCAGTAGGCCCCCCGAGGGCGCCACTGAAGCTTTCTTT.

In nucleotides, the CDR3 is TGTGCCAGCTCATCGACAAGGGTCTCTGGGGCCAACGTCCTGACTTTC. Its protein product is CASSSTRVSGANVLTF. This chain joins TRBV18 and TRBJ2-6, with D uncertain. This CDR3 comprises 16 residues. CDR1 KGHSH and CDR2 LQKENI come from the germline V gene. V dropped 5 bases and J dropped 0 bases, with 11 bases sitting between them. Drawing the rest from reference TRBV18 and TRBJ2-6, the complete variable domain is NAGVMQNPRHLVRRRGQEARLRCSPMKGHSHVYWYRQLPEEGLKFMVYLQKENIIDESGMPKERFSAEFPKEGPSILRIQQVVRGDSAAYFCASSSTRVSGANVLTFGAGSRLTVL.

This clone was seen a few times. The chain employs TRBV7-2 and TRBJ2-7; possible D gene TRBD2, 6 bases. CDR3 size: 13 residues. Per the germline V gene, CDR1 is SGHTA and CDR2 is FQGNSA. V dropped 5 bases and J dropped 6 bases, with 14 bases sitting between them. CDR3 amino acids: CASSPRVGGEQYF. CDR3 sequence (DNA): TGTGCCAGCAGCCCGCGCGTGGGGGGCGAGCAGTACTTC.

This chain links TRBV7-9 with TRBJ1-2, with D hard to call. Germline V gives CDR1 SEHNR, CDR2 FQNEAQ (reference sequence). The V and J ends lost 2 bases and 9 bases respectively, with 13 bases between them. The CDR3 consists of 13 residues. The CDR3 nucleotides are TGTGCCAGCAGCTTAACGGAGGCAGGCAGCTACACCTTC. This encodes CASSLTEAGSYTF.

CDR3 protein: CASSLDGRALNEQFF. For the CDR3, the DNA is TGTGCCAGCAGCTTAGACGGGAGGGCCCTCAATGAGCAGTTCTTC. The V and J genes are TRBV7-3 and TRBJ2-1, with TRBD2 matching 8 bases. The V gene's germline CDR1 is SGHTA and CDR2 FQGTGA. V lost 2 bases, J lost 6 bases, and 6 bases stayed unmatched. The CDR3 contains 15 residues.

The chain uses TRBV6-1 and TRBJ2-1, with 9 bases identical to TRBD2. The CDR3 is made up of 16 amino acids. The J segment lost 4 bases and the V segment lost 1 base, leaving 5 bases of the junction unmatched. CDR1 and CDR2 (germline): MNHNS, SASEGT. As DNA, the CDR3 is TGTGCCAGCAGTGAAGGCCTAGCGGGACTTTACAATGAGCAGTTCTTC. Protein product: CASSEGLAGLYNEQFF.

This clone was recorded only once. The CDR3 reads CASSPSTGSNTEAFF. Here the CDR3 DNA reads TGTGCCAGCAGCCCCTCGACAGGTTCGAACACTGAAGCTTTCTTT. The chain links TRBV13 to TRBJ1-1, with D perhaps TRBD1 (6 bases). The V end lost 5 bases, the J end lost 1 base, and 14 bases lay between the germline ends. The V gene's germline CDR1 is PRHDT and CDR2 FYEKMQ (reference sequence). The CDR3 runs 15 residues. Looking up the rest from reference TRBV13 and TRBJ1-1 gives the full variable domain: AAGVIQSPRHLIKEKRETATLKCYPIPRHDTVYWYQQGPGQDPQFLISFYEKMQSDKGSIPDRFSAQQFSDYHSELNMSSLELGDSALYFCASSPSTGSNTEAFFGQGTRLTVV.

The V call is TRBV11-2, the J call TRBJ2-7, with D perhaps matching TRBD2 (7 bases). V gave up 5 bases and J gave up 2 bases, with 16 bases separating them. The CDR3 is 15 amino acids. Germline CDR1 and CDR2: SGHAT and FQNNGV. The CDR3 is CASSPRGQVPYEQYF. CDR3 coding DNA: TGTGCCAGCAGCCCGCGGGGGCAGGTCCCCTACGAGCAGTACTTC.

The chain is built from TRBV6-4 and TRBJ2-2; 8 positions agree with TRBD1. The V gene's germline CDR1 is MRHNA and CDR2 SNTAGT. This CDR3 spans 14 amino acids. V dropped 6 bases and J dropped 7; count of bases not matched to a gene: 7. CDR3 region: CASREGTGYGELFF. The DNA for the CDR3 is TGTGCCAGCAGGGAAGGGACAGGCTACGGGGAGCTGTTTTTT.